This TCR beta chain was sequenced for a study of T cell repertoires in cytomegalovirus infection. For the study at large: Based on public TCR beta signatures, there were indications of CMV infection and of a matching HLA type.

Worth noting for this clonotype: Its antigen remains unknown. Relative to the germline gene, one junction end is altered; a read error may explain this.

Overall study results and limits: CMV carriers having the relevant HLA were flagged by cumulative public TCR beta family frequency. Ex vivo, HLA-C-restricted CMV-specific TCR beta clonotypes prevailed over the rest of the response.

Germline V gene sequence: CDR1 LNHNV, CDR2 YYDKDF (reference sequence). CDR3 length: 14 amino acids. TCRdb reanalysed the reads using MiXCR and keeps one entry per CDR3 protein. The sample lists over 300,000 distinct CDR3 sequences; approximately 9.5% were seen once. The receptor was isolated from a human donor in good health (CMV status not recorded). Some clones in this sample may be carry-over from other donors' samples. The chain carries TRBV15 and TRBJ2-5; no reliable D call. The sample taken for sequencing was PBMCs. DNA of the CDR3: TGTGCCACCAGTAGAGACCTGGGCGCGGAGACCCAGTACTTC. This sequence encodes CATSRDLGAETQYF.